By share, the clone carrying this T cell receptor (beta chain) counts as large. Original handling: Amplified reference gene primers provided the basis for estimating nucleated cell counts. Sequencing was performed with immunoSEQ multiplex PCR; in TCRdb, only in-frame clones are kept and a portion is missing. V and J calls and clone size are those listed in that table; D and trimming were worked out from the DNA. The repertoire includes 9,000 to 15,000 clones, 60% to 80% of them detected once, and roughly 6% sits in the top ten. The sample is drawn from a study of blood T cell repertoires in COVID-19. Study details: PBMCs, B-cell-depleted T cells, or T cells were the source of the cDNA or gDNA that made up the material.

Germline values: CDR1 SEHNR, CDR2 FQNEAQ (reference sequence). Trimming took off 5 bases at V and 4 bases at J, with 18 bases between the two ends. This CDR3 is built from 16 residues. Seattle participants joined during active infection and were tracked over time. This receptor was obtained from a man aged 55 to 70 with COVID-19, enrolled during active disease. Sequencing used peripheral blood. The chain couples TRBV7-9 to TRBJ1-3, with D maybe TRBD1 (6 bases). The CDR3 coding sequence is TGTGCCAGCAGCCGATCGGACAGCCGAGGAGGAAACACCATATATTTT. Amino acid sequence: CASSRSDSRGGNTIYF.